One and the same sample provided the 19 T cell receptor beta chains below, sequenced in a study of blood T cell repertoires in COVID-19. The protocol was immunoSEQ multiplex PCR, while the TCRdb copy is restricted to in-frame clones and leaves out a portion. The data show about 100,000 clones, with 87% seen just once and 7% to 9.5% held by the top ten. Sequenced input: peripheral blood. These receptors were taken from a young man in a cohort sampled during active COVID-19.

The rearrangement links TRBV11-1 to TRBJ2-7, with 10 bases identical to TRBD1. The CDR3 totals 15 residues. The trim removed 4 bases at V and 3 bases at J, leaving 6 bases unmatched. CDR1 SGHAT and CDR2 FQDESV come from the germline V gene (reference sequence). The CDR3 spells CASSSRDRGNYEQYF. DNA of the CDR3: TGTGCCAGCAGCTCCCGGGACAGGGGTAACTACGAGCAGTACTTC.

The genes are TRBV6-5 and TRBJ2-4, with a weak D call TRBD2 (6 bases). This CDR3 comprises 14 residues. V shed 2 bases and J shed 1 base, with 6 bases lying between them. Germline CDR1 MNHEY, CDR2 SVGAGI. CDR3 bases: TGTGCCAGCAGTTACGGGGGGGCCAAAAACATTCAGTACTTC. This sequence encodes CASSYGGAKNIQYF.

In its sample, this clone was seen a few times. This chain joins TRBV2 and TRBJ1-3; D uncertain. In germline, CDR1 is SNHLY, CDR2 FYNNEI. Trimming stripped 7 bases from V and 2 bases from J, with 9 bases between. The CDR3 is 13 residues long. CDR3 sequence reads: CASTPNPGNTIYF. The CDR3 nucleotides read TGTGCCAGCACTCCTAACCCTGGAAACACCATATATTTT.

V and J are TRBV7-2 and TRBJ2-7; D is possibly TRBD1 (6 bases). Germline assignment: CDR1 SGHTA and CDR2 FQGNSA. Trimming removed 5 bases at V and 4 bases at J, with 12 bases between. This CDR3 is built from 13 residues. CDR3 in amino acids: CASSPQGPYEQYF. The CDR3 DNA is TGTGCCAGCAGCCCACAGGGCCCTTACGAGCAGTACTTC.

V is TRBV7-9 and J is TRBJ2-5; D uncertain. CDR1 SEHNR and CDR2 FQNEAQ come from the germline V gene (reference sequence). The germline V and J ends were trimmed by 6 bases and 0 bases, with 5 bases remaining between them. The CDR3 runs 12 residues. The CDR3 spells CASSGYQETQYF. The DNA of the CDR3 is TGTGCCAGCAGTGGCTACCAAGAGACCCAGTACTTC.

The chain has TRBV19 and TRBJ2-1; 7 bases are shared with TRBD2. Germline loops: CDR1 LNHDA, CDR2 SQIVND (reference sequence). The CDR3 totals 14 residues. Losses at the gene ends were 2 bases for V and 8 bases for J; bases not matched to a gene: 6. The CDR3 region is CASSILRGSYEQFF. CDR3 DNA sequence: TGTGCCAGTAGTATATTGCGGGGGAGTTATGAGCAGTTCTTC.

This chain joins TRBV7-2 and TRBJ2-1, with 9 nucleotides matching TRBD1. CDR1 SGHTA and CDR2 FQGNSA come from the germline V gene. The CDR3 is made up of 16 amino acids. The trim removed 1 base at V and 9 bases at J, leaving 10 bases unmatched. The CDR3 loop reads CASSLVVHGTGIEQFF. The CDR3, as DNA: TGTGCCAGCAGCTTAGTAGTACATGGGACAGGGATTGAGCAGTTCTTC.

This CDR3 reads CASSPTGQGGTEAFF. CDR3 DNA sequence: TGTGCCAGCTCACCGACGGGCCAGGGGGGCACTGAAGCTTTCTTT. The gene calls are TRBV18 and TRBJ1-1, with 7 bases matching TRBD1. The V and J ends lost 3 bases and 4 bases, in that order; junction bases with no gene match: 8. Germline-derived CDR1 and CDR2 are KGHSH and LQKENI. The CDR3 has 15 residues.

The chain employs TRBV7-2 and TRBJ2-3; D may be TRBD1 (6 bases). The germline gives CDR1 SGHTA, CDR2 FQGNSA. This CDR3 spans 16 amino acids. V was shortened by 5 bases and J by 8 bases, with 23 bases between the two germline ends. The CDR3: CASSHRDTGSRFTQYF. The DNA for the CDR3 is TGTGCCAGCAGCCACCGGGACACCGGTTCACGGTTTACGCAGTATTTT. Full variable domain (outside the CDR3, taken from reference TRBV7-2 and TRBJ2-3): GAGVSQSPSNKVTEKGKDVELRCDPISGHTALYWYRQSLGQGLEFLIYFQGNSAPDKSGLPSDRFSAERTGGSVSTLTIQRTQQEDSAVYLCASSHRDTGSRFTQYFGPGTRLTVL.

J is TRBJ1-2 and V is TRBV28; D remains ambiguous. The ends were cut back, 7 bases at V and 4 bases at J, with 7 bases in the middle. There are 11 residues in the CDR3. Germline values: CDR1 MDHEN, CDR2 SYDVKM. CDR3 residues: CASNSVYGYTF. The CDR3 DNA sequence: TGTGCCAGCAACAGTGTCTATGGCTACACCTTC.

The CDR3 bases are TGTGCCAGCAGCTTAGCTGGAGGGGGCGCAGGCAATCAGCCCCAGCATTTT. As protein: CASSLAGGGAGNQPQHF. The rearrangement uses TRBV7-8 and TRBJ1-5; 7 bases map to TRBD1. Germline CDR1 SGHVS, CDR2 FQNEAQ. Losses at the gene ends were 0 bases for V and 2 bases for J; bases not matched to a gene: 7. The CDR3 has 17 residues. The full variable domain, completed using reference TRBV7-8 and TRBJ1-5, is GAGVSQSPRYKVAKRGQDVALRCDPISGHVSLFWYQQALGQGPEFLTYFQNEAQLDKSGLPSDRFFAERPEGSVSTLKIQRTQQEDSAVYLCASSLAGGGAGNQPQHFGDGTRLSIL.

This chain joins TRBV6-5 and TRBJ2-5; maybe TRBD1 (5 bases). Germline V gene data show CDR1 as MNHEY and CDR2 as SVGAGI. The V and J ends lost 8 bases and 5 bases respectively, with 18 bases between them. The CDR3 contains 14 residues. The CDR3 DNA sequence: TGTGCCAGCTCCCTAATGGCAGGGTGGGAGACCCAGTACTTC. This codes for CASSLMAGWETQYF.

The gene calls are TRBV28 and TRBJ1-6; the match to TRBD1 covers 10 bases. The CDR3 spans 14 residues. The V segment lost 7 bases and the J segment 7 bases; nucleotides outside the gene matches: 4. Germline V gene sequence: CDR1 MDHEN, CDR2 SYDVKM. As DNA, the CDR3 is TGTGCCAGCAAAGGGACAGGGGAAAATTCACCCCTCCACTTT. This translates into CASKGTGENSPLHF.

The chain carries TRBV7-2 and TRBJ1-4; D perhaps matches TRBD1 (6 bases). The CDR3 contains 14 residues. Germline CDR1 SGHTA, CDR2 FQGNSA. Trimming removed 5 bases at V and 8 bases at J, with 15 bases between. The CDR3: CASSIGTRGEKLFF. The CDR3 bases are TGTGCCAGCAGCATCGGGACACGGGGCGAAAAACTGTTTTTT.

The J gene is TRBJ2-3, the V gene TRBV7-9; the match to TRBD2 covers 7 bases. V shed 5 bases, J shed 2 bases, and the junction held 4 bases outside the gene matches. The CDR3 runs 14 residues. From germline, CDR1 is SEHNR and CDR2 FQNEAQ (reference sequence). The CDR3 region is CASSQAGTTDTQYF. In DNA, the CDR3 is TGTGCCAGCAGCCAAGCGGGAACCACAGATACGCAGTATTTT.

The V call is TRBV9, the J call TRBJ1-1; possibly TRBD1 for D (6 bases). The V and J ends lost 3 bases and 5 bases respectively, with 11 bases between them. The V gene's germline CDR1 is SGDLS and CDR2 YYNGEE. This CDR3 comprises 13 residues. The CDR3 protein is CASSGIQGTEAFF. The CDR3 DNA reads TGTGCCAGCAGCGGGATACAGGGTACTGAAGCTTTCTTT.

CDR3 amino acids: CASSLLQGTYGYTF. The CDR3 nucleotides read TGTGCCAGCAGTTTACTCCAGGGGACCTATGGCTACACCTTC. The chain has TRBV28 and TRBJ1-2, with D tentatively TRBD1 (6 bases). Germline lookup yields CDR1 MDHEN and CDR2 SYDVKM. This CDR3 has 14 residues. V lost 2 bases and J lost 4, with 11 bases in between.

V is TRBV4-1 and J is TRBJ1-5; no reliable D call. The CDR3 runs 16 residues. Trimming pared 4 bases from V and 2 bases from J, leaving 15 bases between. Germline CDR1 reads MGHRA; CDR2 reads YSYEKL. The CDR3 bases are TGCGCCAGCAGCCCCGGGGAAGTCCAGGGCAATCAGCCCCAGCATTTT. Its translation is CASSPGEVQGNQPQHF.

This CDR3 is CASSPGGSYEQYF. For the CDR3, the DNA is TGTGCCAGTAGTCCCGGGGGGTCCTACGAGCAGTACTTC. The chain couples TRBV19 to TRBJ2-7; TRBD2 matches at 7 bases. The CDR3 contains 13 residues. The ends lost 5 bases at V and 1 base at J; junction bases unmatched: 2. In germline, CDR1 is LNHDA, CDR2 SQIVND (reference sequence).